A selection of T cell receptor beta chains follows, all from one sample in a study of T cell changes during pregnancy in multiple sclerosis. TCRdb's copy holds only in-frame clones and misses some; the assay was immunoSEQ multiplex PCR. The sample holds more than 25,000 clones, around nine tenths seen once. The sequencing here drew on CD4+ T cells from peripheral blood mononuclear cells, taken in the first trimester of pregnancy. The receptor source for this set is a female donor with multiple sclerosis, enrolled in a pregnancy study. Both conserved end residues are part of each CDR3. D genes are given only for firm matches. Clone size is not always given. Where it is, it says once, few, many or a class for expanded clones.

D gene	clone size	V gene	J gene	CDR3 DNA	CDR3 protein
TRBD1	NA	TRBV7-2	TRBJ1-2	TGTGCCAGCAGCTTAGCTTTGGCAGGGGGCGCGGGTGGCTACACCTTC	CASSLALAGGAGGYTF
TRBD1	NA	TRBV5-1	TRBJ1-1	TGCGCCAGCAGCCCCTCGACAGGGGGCGGTGGCACTGAAGCTTTCTTT	CASSPSTGGGGTEAFF
NA	NA	TRBV10-2	TRBJ1-5	TGCGCCAGCAGTGAGGACAGTTATAGCAATCAGCCCCAGCATTTT	CASSEDSYSNQPQHF
NA	NA	TRBV29-1	TRBJ1-4	TGCAGCGTTGAAATGTACGCAGGGAACGAAAAACTGTTTTTT	CSVEMYAGNEKLFF
TRBD2	NA	TRBV15	TRBJ2-1	TGTGCCACCAGCAGACCTAGCGGGGGGTCGACCTACAATGAGCAGTTCTTC	CATSRPSGGSTYNEQFF
NA	NA	TRBV19	TRBJ2-3	TGTGCCAGTAGTTTACAAGGCACAGATACGCAGTATTTT	CASSLQGTDTQYF
NA	NA	TRBV20-1	TRBJ1-1	TGCAGTGCTTTCAGCGGGGCTGAAGCTTTCTTT	CSAFSGAEAFF
TRBD2	once	TRBV7-3	TRBJ2-5	TGTGCCAGCAGCACGCAAGAGAGCGGGGGGGCCCGAGAGACCCAGTACTTC	CASSTQESGGARETQYF
NA	NA	TRBV5-1	TRBJ1-1	TGCGCCAGCAGCTTGGCCGTAGGTTGGGAGGTGAACACTGAAGCTTTCTTT	CASSLAVGWEVNTEAFF
TRBD1	NA	TRBV5-6	TRBJ1-2	TGTGCCAGCAGCCGGGACAGGATCTATGGCTACACCTTC	CASSRDRIYGYTF